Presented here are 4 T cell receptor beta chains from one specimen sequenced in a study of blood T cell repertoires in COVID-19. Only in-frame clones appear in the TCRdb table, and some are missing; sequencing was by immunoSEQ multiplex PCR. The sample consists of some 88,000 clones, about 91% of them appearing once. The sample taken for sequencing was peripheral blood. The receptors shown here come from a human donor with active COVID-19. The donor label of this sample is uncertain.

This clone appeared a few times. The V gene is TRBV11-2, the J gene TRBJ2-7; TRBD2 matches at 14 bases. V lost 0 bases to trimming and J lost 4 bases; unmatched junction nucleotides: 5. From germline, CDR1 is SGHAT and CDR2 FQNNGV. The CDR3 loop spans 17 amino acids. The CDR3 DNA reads TGTGCCAGCAGCTTAGACCCGGGACTAGCGGGGGTTTACGAGCAGTACTTC. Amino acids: CASSLDPGLAGVYEQYF.

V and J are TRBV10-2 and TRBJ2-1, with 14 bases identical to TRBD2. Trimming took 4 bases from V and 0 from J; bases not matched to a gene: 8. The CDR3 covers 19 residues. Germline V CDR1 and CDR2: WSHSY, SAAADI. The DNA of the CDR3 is TGCGCCAGCAGTGCCAGAGGACTAGCGGGGGGAAACTCCTACAATGAGCAGTTCTTC. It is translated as CASSARGLAGGNSYNEQFF.

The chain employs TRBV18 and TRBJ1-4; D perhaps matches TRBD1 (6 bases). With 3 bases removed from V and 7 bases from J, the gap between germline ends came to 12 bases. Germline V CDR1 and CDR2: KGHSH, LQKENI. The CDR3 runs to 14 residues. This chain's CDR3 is CASSPQGFGEKLFF. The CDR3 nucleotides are TGTGCCAGCTCACCCCAGGGGTTCGGTGAAAAACTGTTTTTT.

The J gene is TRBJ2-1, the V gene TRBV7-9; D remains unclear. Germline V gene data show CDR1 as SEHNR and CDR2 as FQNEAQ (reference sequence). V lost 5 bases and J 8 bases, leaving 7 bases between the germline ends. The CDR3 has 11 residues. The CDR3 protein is CASSRVDEQFF. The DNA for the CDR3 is TGTGCCAGCAGCCGCGTAGATGAGCAGTTCTTC.